These 19 T cell receptor beta chains share one sample of origin, sequenced in a study of early T cells in non-severe SARS-CoV-2 infection. TCRdb reprocessed the 5' RACE reads with MiXCR, giving one entry per CDR3 protein. Of 100,000 to 140,000 distinct CDR3 sequences listed, 11% are singletons. What was sequenced was whole blood. The receptors here all came from an adult who was a healthcare worker with PCR-confirmed SARS-CoV-2 infection or an uninfected control (not recorded which).

There are a few counts of this clonotype. The rearrangement links TRBV9 to TRBJ2-5, with 7 bases identical to TRBD1. In germline, CDR1 is SGDLS, CDR2 YYNGEE. V lost 0 bases to trimming and J lost 5 bases; unmatched junction nucleotides: 4. This CDR3 is built from 14 residues. CDR3 protein: CASSVEGRGETQYF. Written as DNA, the CDR3 is TGTGCCAGCAGCGTAGAGGGCAGGGGGGAGACCCAGTACTTC. Full variable domain (missing parts from reference TRBV9 and TRBJ2-5): DSGVTQTPKHLITATGQRVTLRCSPRSGDLSVYWYQQSLDQGLQFLIQYYNGEERAKGNILERFSAQQFPDLHSELNLSSLELGDSALYFCASSVEGRGETQYFGPGTRLLVL.

The chain links TRBV7-2 to TRBJ2-3; TRBD2 matches 12 bases. V lost 3 bases and J lost 0; bases outside the gene matches: 1. Germline assignment: CDR1 SGHTA and CDR2 FQGNSA. CDR3 length: 16 residues. CDR3 amino acids: CASSFGTSGSTDTQYF. In nucleotides, the CDR3 is TGTGCCAGCAGCTTTGGGACTAGCGGGAGCACAGATACGCAGTATTTT.

In regard to this clonotype: A read error may explain this, as a much larger clone is one base away. The chain joins TRBV7-9 to TRBJ2-1; D remains ambiguous. The germline V gene has CDR1 SEHNR and CDR2 FQNEAQ (reference sequence). The V end lost 2 bases, the J end lost 7 bases, and 15 bases lay between the germline ends. This CDR3 contains 15 residues. In DNA form, the CDR3 reads TGTGCCAGCAGCTTAACGTGGCGAGGTGGGAATGAGCAGTTCTTC. Its translation: CASSLTWRGGNEQFF.

V usage is TRBV2 and J usage is TRBJ2-7, with TRBD2 as a possible D gene (6 bases). Germline CDR1 is SNHLY and CDR2 is FYNNEI. There are 13 residues in the CDR3. V was cut by 8 bases and J by 0 bases, with 11 bases left in between. CDR3 protein: CASVGGSSYEQYF. CDR3 DNA sequence: TGTGCCAGCGTCGGGGGAAGCTCCTACGAGCAGTACTTC.

This clonotype has a handful of counts. The chain recombines TRBV10-3 with TRBJ2-1; 9 bases fit TRBD2. CDR3 length: 18 amino acids. The germline V gene encodes CDR1 ENHRY and CDR2 SYGVKD. After removal of 0 bases from V and 8 bases from J, the junction contained 14 bases not matched to a gene. CDR3 protein: CAISESSSGKITVDEQFF. CDR3 in DNA: TGTGCCATCAGTGAGTCTTCTAGCGGGAAAATCACGGTGGATGAGCAGTTCTTC.

This clonotype has just a few counts. V is TRBV29-1 and J is TRBJ2-7; D is tentatively TRBD1 or TRBD2 (5 bases each). Germline CDR1 SQVTM, CDR2 ANQGSEA. The CDR3 has 14 amino acids. V lost 7 bases and J lost 6, with 22 bases in between. The CDR3 region is CSAAHFRDPGEQYF. The DNA for the CDR3 is TGCAGCGCCGCCCATTTTAGGGACCCCGGCGAGCAGTACTTC.

This chain uses TRBV5-6 with TRBJ1-1, with D possibly TRBD1 on 6 matching bases. This CDR3 has 16 residues. The germline gives CDR1 SGHDT, CDR2 YYEEEE. V was pared by 1 base and J by 3 bases, with 16 bases between. CDR3 loop: CASSLIGGAGDTEAFF. CDR3 in DNA: TGTGCCAGCAGCTTGATCGGGGGCGCGGGGGACACTGAAGCTTTCTTT.

In its sample, this clonotype was seen a few times. The chain couples TRBV4-1 to TRBJ2-7; possibly TRBD1 for D (6 bases). Per the germline V gene, CDR1 is MGHRA and CDR2 is YSYEKL. The CDR3 is 18 residues long. V dropped 0 bases and J dropped 1 base, with 19 bases sitting between them. The CDR3 sequence is CASSQDHGRRDKSYEQYF. The CDR3 nucleotides are TGCGCCAGCAGCCAAGATCACGGCCGCAGGGACAAGTCCTACGAGCAGTACTTC.

This clonotype has just a few counts. The V call is TRBV28, the J call TRBJ2-4, with 9 bases matching TRBD1. The V segment lost 3 bases and the J segment 6 bases; nucleotides outside the gene matches: 6. Germline values: CDR1 MDHEN, CDR2 SYDVKM. The CDR3 consists of 15 residues. CDR3 loop: CASSLGLGQGNIQYF. The CDR3 DNA follows: TGTGCCAGCAGTTTGGGGCTGGGACAGGGAAACATTCAGTACTTC.

Ten or more counts support this clonotype. This chain links TRBV7-9 with TRBJ2-7, with D tentatively TRBD1 (6 bases). Deletions cut 2 bases from V and 5 bases from J, with 10 bases between. Per the germline V gene, CDR1 is SEHNR and CDR2 is FQNEAQ (reference sequence). The CDR3 runs 13 residues. In DNA, the CDR3 is TGTGCCAGCAGCTTATGGACAGACGACGAGCAGTACTTC. Protein product: CASSLWTDDEQYF.

With regard to this clonotype: This clone may be a read error of a much larger clone one base away. The V gene is TRBV18, the J gene TRBJ1-1, with 7 bases matching TRBD1. Germline V gene data show CDR1 as KGHSH and CDR2 as LQKENI. The CDR3 has 13 residues. The CDR3 sequence is CAGSPGQDTEAFF. As DNA, the CDR3 is TGTGCCGGCTCACCCGGACAGGACACTGAAGCTTTCTTT.

This clonotype has a handful of counts. This sequence joins TRBV27 and TRBJ2-1; 13 bases match TRBD2. The J segment lost 9 bases and the V segment lost 4 bases, leaving 6 bases of the junction unmatched. The CDR3 runs 15 residues. From germline, CDR1 is MNHEY and CDR2 SMNVEV (reference sequence). CDR3 DNA sequence: TGTGCCAGCAGTTGGACTAGCGGGAGCTTCGGTGAGCAGTTCTTC. Amino acids: CASSWTSGSFGEQFF.

This clonotype appeared many times. The gene calls are TRBV6-1 and TRBJ1-5; unclear D gene. The CDR3 consists of 15 residues. V lost 2 bases to trimming and J lost 2 bases, with 10 bases between them. The germline gives CDR1 MNHNS, CDR2 SASEGT. The CDR3 DNA is TGTGCCAGCAGTGAACGAGGGTTTGGCAATCAGCCCCAGCATTTT. Residues: CASSERGFGNQPQHF.

This clonotype came up a few times. J is TRBJ1-6 and V is TRBV20-1; 9 bases map to TRBD1. Germline-derived CDR1 and CDR2 are DFQATT and SNEGSKA (reference sequence). The CDR3 totals 16 residues. V was clipped by 6 bases and J by 10 bases; unmatched bases: 16. The CDR3, as DNA: TGCAGTGCCAAAAAACCCGGGACAGGGTTATCGTCACCCCTCCACTTT. Translated, it gives CSAKKPGTGLSSPLHF.

This clonotype was counted only a few times. The V gene is TRBV29-1, the J gene TRBJ1-2; D is perhaps TRBD1 (6 bases). The CDR3 loop spans 16 amino acids. V lost 3 bases to trimming and J lost 4 bases, with 21 bases between them. The V gene's germline CDR1 is SQVTM and CDR2 ANQGSEA. This CDR3 reads CSVDSTGGAGLYGYTF. CDR3 in DNA: TGCAGCGTTGATTCGACAGGAGGAGCGGGCCTCTATGGCTACACCTTC.

In this sample, this clonotype turned up many times. The chain combines TRBV4-3 with TRBJ2-7, with D tentatively TRBD2 (5 bases). This CDR3 has 15 amino acids. Germline lookup yields CDR1 LGHNA and CDR2 YSLEER. V was trimmed by 0 bases and J by 3 bases, leaving 12 bases between them. The DNA for the CDR3 is TGCGCCAGCAGCCAAGATCGAGACTACTTCTACGAGCAGTACTTC. Protein: CASSQDRDYFYEQYF.

This clonotype was recorded at least ten times. CDR3 DNA sequence: TGTGCCAGCAGTAAAGCCCCGAGCACAGATACGCAGTATTTT. Its protein product is CASSKAPSTDTQYF. V is TRBV12-3 or TRBV12-4 and J is TRBJ2-3; D not certain. The V end lost 5 bases, the J end lost 0 bases, and 9 bases lay between the germline ends. This CDR3 has 14 residues.

The sample holds a few counts of this clonotype. V is TRBV5-1 and J is TRBJ2-7, with D perhaps TRBD1 (5 bases). The ends were cut back, 1 base at V and 1 base at J, with 6 bases in the middle. Germline-derived CDR1 and CDR2 are SGHRS and YFSETQ. The CDR3 is 13 residues long. CDR3 in amino acids: CASSLQGSYEQYF. In DNA form, the CDR3 reads TGCGCCAGCAGCTTGCAGGGTTCCTACGAGCAGTACTTC.

This clonotype was counted at least ten times. The V and J genes are TRBV7-8 and TRBJ2-7; 7 bases align to TRBD1. CDR3 length equals 14 residues. CDR1 is SGHVS, CDR2 FQNEAQ, per germline. V was pared by 1 base and J by 3 bases, with 3 bases of the junction left unmatched. The CDR3 nucleotides are TGTGCCAGCAGCTTAGTAGGACAGGTCTACGAGCAGTACTTC. Translating gives CASSLVGQVYEQYF.